This T cell receptor beta chain was recorded in a study of T-cell memory formation after mild COVID-19. About the study: Across donors, TCR clusters were largely donor specific. Study observations and caveats: Some clones that responded turned up in pre-infection memory, which suggests that cross-reactive memory joined in.

This clonotype came up many times. Antigen unknown. CDR3 length equals 19 residues. CDR1 and CDR2 (germline): LGHNA, YNFKEQ. The J segment lost 0 bases and the V segment lost 5 bases, leaving 8 bases of the junction unmatched. The TCR alpha and TCR beta cDNA libraries, bearing sample barcodes and UMIs, were generated by 5'RACE using constant-segment primers. One entry per CDR3 protein, called by TCRdb with MiXCR from the 5' RACE reads. Of approximately 7,700 distinct CDR3 sequences in the sample, approximately 31% were seen once. The sequencing sample was made of PBMCs or a T cell subset sorted from them (not recorded which). The clonotype was recovered from an adult woman who had mild COVID-19 (a few samples of this study predate the infection). Cell type and time point are not known. This rearrangement joins TRBV4-2 to TRBJ2-1; 15 bases match TRBD2. The CDR3: CASSAWTSGRGGSYNEQFF. CDR3 nucleotide sequence: TGTGCCAGCAGCGCATGGACTAGCGGGAGGGGGGGCTCCTACAATGAGCAGTTCTTC.